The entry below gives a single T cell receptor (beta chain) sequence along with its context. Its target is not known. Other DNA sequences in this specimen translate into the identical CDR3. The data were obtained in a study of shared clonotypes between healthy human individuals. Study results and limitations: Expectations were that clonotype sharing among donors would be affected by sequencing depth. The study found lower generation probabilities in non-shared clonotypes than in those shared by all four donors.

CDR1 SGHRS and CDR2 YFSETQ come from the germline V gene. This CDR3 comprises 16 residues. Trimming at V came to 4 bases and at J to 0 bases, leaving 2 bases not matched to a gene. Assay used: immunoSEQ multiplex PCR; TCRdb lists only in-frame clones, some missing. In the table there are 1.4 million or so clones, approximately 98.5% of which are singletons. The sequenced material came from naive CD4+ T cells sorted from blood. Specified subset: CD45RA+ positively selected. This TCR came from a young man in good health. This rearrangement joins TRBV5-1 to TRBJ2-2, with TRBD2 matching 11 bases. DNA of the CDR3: TGCGCCAGCAGCCCGGGACTAGCGGCGAACACCGGGGAGCTGTTTTTT. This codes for CASSPGLAANTGELFF. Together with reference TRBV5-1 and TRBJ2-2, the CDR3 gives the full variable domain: KAGVTQTPRYLIKTRGQQVTLSCSPISGHRSVSWYQQTPGQGLQFLFEYFSETQRNKGNFPGRFSGRQFSNSRSEMNVSTLELGDSALYLCASSPGLAANTGELFFGEGSRLTVL.